This TCR beta chain was captured by sequencing in a study of blood T cell repertoires in COVID-19. Study overall: Specimens from acute and convalescent COVID-19 originated in the United States, Italy and Spain.

All enrollees were about 18 to 89 years old and from 20 to 25 US areas. Categorization into cohorts depended on clinical history that participants reported. The protocol was immunoSEQ multiplex PCR, while the TCRdb copy is restricted to in-frame clones and leaves out a portion. The sample carries under 300,000 clones, approximately 90% recorded once. Germline CDR1 is MGHRA and CDR2 is YSYEKL. This CDR3 has 14 residues. V was pared by 1 base and J by 9 bases, with 13 bases between. The TCR sequence derives from a human donor in a cohort exposed to, infected with or recovered from COVID-19 (not recorded which). The donor label of this sample is uncertain. The specimen sequenced was PBMCs or T cells enriched from blood (not recorded which). The chain employs TRBV4-1 and TRBJ1-5; TRBD1 might be the D (6 bases). CDR3 bases: TGCGCCAGCAGCCAAGGACAGGCCCCCGGGCCCCAGCATTTT. Its translation is CASSQGQAPGPQHF.